This T cell receptor beta chain was captured in a study of molecular identifiers for immune sequencing clone quantification. TCRdb fed the PCR reads into MiXCR, producing one record per CDR3 protein. The sample holds 460,000 or so distinct CDR3 sequences, roughly 26% seen once. The CDR3 is 15 residues long. Per germline, CDR1 SEHNR and CDR2 FQNEAQ (reference sequence). Trimming pared 2 bases from V and 2 bases from J, leaving 13 bases between. In its sample, this clonotype was seen a few times. The clonotype was recovered from a human donor in good health. Some libraries in this study had Jurkat cell RNA spiked in. Sequenced material: naive CD8+ T cells from blood, with Jurkat cell RNA spiked in. Subset described: FACS-sorted CD8+CD4-CCR7+CD45RA+ naive T cells. This chain connects TRBV7-9 to TRBJ2-7; no clear D gene. CDR3 protein: CASSLKVGRTYEQYF. The CDR3 DNA sequence: TGTGCCAGCAGCTTAAAAGTGGGCAGAACCTACGAGCAGTACTTC.